Here is one T cell receptor beta chain with its context. What it recognizes is unknown. These data belong to a study of T-cell memory formation after mild COVID-19. Study-level findings and limits: The second-wave clones peaking on day 37 were not confirmed as SARS-CoV-2-specific. CD4+ contracting clones were mainly CM and EM; CD8+ ones, EMRA. Whereas later expanders leaned CD4+, clones contracting day 15 to 85 showed a balanced CD4/CD8 makeup.

Trimming stripped 0 bases from V and 0 bases from J, with 14 bases between. The CDR3 sequence is 17 residues long. Germline values: CDR1 SGHRS, CDR2 YFSETQ. TCRdb re-analysed the 5' RACE reads in MiXCR, keeping a single row per CDR3 protein. In the table there are under 200,000 distinct CDR3 sequences, roughly 31% of which are singletons. Sequenced sample: PBMCs or a T cell subset sorted from them (not recorded which). The TCR originated in an adult woman who had mild COVID-19 (a few samples of this study predate the infection). Cell type and time point are not known. V usage is TRBV5-1 and J usage is TRBJ2-3; D unclear. The CDR3 DNA reads as TGCGCCAGCAGCTTGGCTTCGGGTCTGACTAGCACAGATACGCAGTATTTT. Protein product: CASSLASGLTSTDTQYF.